These 26 T cell receptor beta chains share one sample of origin, sequenced in a study of T cell responses to AZD1222 COVID-19 vaccine. Clones were read by immunoSEQ multiplex PCR, and TCRdb kept only the in-frame ones, dropping some. In the table there are tens of thousands of clones, approximately 91% of which are singletons. Material: peripheral blood, obtained on day 0 of AZD1222 vaccination. These receptors originate from an adult in good health.

This clone has a count of ten or more. The rearrangement links TRBV9 to TRBJ2-7; TRBD1 or TRBD2 may be the D gene (7 bases each). The CDR3 loop spans 15 amino acids. Per germline, CDR1 SGDLS and CDR2 YYNGEE. Trimming removed 3 bases at V and 0 bases at J, with 13 bases between. This CDR3 is CASSAGGTASYEQYF. CDR3 sequence (DNA): TGTGCCAGCAGCGCCGGGGGGACAGCCTCCTACGAGCAGTACTTC.

The chain is built from TRBV10-3 and TRBJ2-7; D perhaps matches TRBD1 (6 bases). Between the trimmed V and J ends, which lost 4 bases and 2 bases, there was a span of 6 bases. Germline V gives CDR1 ENHRY, CDR2 SYGVKD. CDR3 length equals 12 residues. The CDR3 bases are TGTGCCATCAGTGGACAGGCCTACGAGCAGTACTTC. This sequence encodes CAISGQAYEQYF.

The V and J genes are TRBV10-3 and TRBJ2-2; tentatively, D is TRBD2 (7 bases). Germline lookup yields CDR1 ENHRY and CDR2 SYGVKD. This CDR3 contains 14 residues. Deletions cut 8 bases from V and 5 bases from J, with 15 bases between. In DNA form, the CDR3 reads TGTGCCATCCGTGGGGGGGCAGAAACCGGGGAGCTGTTTTTT. Translated: CAIRGGAETGELFF.

The chain couples TRBV5-4 to TRBJ2-1; 8 bases align to TRBD2. Germline lookup yields CDR1 SGHNT and CDR2 YYREEE (reference sequence). V shed 0 bases and J 3 bases; nucleotides not matched to a gene: 2. This CDR3 region has 15 residues. CDR3 region: CASSLELADYNEQFF. CDR3 nucleotides: TGTGCCAGCAGCTTGGAACTAGCGGACTACAATGAGCAGTTCTTC.

The genes are TRBV6-5 and TRBJ2-7, with 7 bases aligning to TRBD1. The length of the CDR3 is 14 residues. CDR1 MNHEY and CDR2 SVGAGI come from the germline V gene. The V segment lost 5 bases and the J segment 3 bases; nucleotides outside the gene matches: 7. CDR3 in DNA: TGTGCCAGCAGTACTCAGACAGGGTACTACGAGCAGTACTTC. Its translation: CASSTQTGYYEQYF.

This rearrangement joins TRBV6-2 or TRBV6-3 to TRBJ2-3; 8 bases match TRBD2. The V segment lost 0 bases and the J segment 7 bases; nucleotides outside the gene matches: 12. This CDR3 region has 17 residues. Germline V gene lookup returns CDR1 MNHEY and CDR2 SVGEGT. The CDR3 reads CASSYSGGGFRGNTQYF. In DNA form, the CDR3 reads TGTGCCAGCAGTTACTCAGGCGGGGGGTTTCGGGGGAATACGCAGTATTTT.

This chain uses TRBV10-3 with TRBJ1-3; D gene uncertain. The CDR3 runs 11 residues. V gave up 2 bases and J gave up 14 bases, with 10 bases separating them. Germline CDR1 is ENHRY and CDR2 is SYGVKD. As DNA, the CDR3 is TGTGCCATCAGTGAGGACACGGGGTTATATTTT. It translates to CAISEDTGLYF.

J is TRBJ1-4 and V is TRBV20-1; D is undetermined. This CDR3 contains 13 residues. Germline values: CDR1 DFQATT, CDR2 SNEGSKA (reference sequence). Trimming shortened V by 3 bases and J by 2 bases, and 7 bases separated the two germline ends. CDR3 sequence (DNA): TGCAGTGCTAGTAGACCCACTAATGAAAAACTGTTTTTT. This codes for CSASRPTNEKLFF.

This chain connects TRBV5-6 to TRBJ2-3; D is ambiguous. Germline-derived CDR1 and CDR2 are SGHDT and YYEEEE. This CDR3 comprises 18 residues. With 4 bases removed from V and 8 bases from J, the gap between germline ends came to 29 bases. CDR3 nucleotide sequence: TGTGCCAGCAGCCCGGGCCCTGGTGGGGTTTGGGTAACCCCTACGCAGTATTTT. Translated: CASSPGPGGVWVTPTQYF.

The J gene is TRBJ2-4, the V gene TRBV7-6, with TRBD2 as a possible D gene (5 bases). From germline, CDR1 is SGHVS and CDR2 FNYEAQ. The CDR3 totals 17 residues. V gave up 1 base and J gave up 4 bases, with 17 bases separating them. CDR3 DNA sequence: TGTGCCAGCAGCTTAGGACCGGGGAGTAGGCCGAAAAACATTCAGTACTTC. Protein sequence: CASSLGPGSRPKNIQYF.

The J gene is TRBJ1-2, the V gene TRBV7-2; unclear D gene. Germline values: CDR1 SGHTA, CDR2 FQGNSA. This CDR3 spans 13 amino acids. V was cut by 2 bases and J by 3 bases, with 7 bases left in between. Here the CDR3 reads CASSLLVHYGYTF. CDR3 nucleotides: TGTGCCAGCAGCTTACTGGTCCACTATGGCTACACCTTC.

This rearrangement joins TRBV19 to TRBJ2-7, with 9 bases lining up with TRBD1. With 5 bases clipped from V and 2 bases from J, the junction kept 13 bases outside the gene matches. The CDR3 length is 17 residues. From germline, CDR1 is LNHDA and CDR2 SQIVND (reference sequence). DNA of the CDR3: TGTGCCAGTAGTCGTCCCGGGACAGGGAACACTCCCTACGAGCAGTACTTC. Translating it yields CASSRPGTGNTPYEQYF.

This clone appeared once. The V gene is TRBV11-2, the J gene TRBJ1-5; the D is unclear. The CDR3 runs 13 residues. Germline V CDR1 and CDR2: SGHAT, FQNNGV. Trimming stripped 3 bases from V and 3 bases from J, with 6 bases between. The CDR3 protein is CASSFTANQPQHF. The CDR3 bases are TGTGCCAGCAGCTTCACGGCCAATCAGCCCCAGCATTTT.

The rearrangement uses TRBV11-2 and TRBJ2-7, with 9 bases aligning to TRBD2. CDR3 length equals 15 residues. CDR1 is SGHAT and CDR2 is FQNNGV in the germline V gene. Trimming removed 5 bases from V and 3 bases from J; junction bases left unmatched: 8. DNA of the CDR3: TGTGCCAGCAGCCCTGCCGCGCGGGAGGGCTACGAGCAGTACTTC. Its protein is CASSPAAREGYEQYF.

The chain has TRBV5-4 and TRBJ1-1; TRBD1 is a possible D gene (5 bases). CDR3 length equals 14 residues. Between the trimmed V and J ends, which lost 0 bases and 5 bases, there was a span of 11 bases. Per the germline V gene, CDR1 is SGHNT and CDR2 is YYREEE (reference sequence). CDR3 residues: CASSLGQGGTEAFF. The CDR3 nucleotides are TGTGCCAGCAGCTTGGGGCAGGGAGGAACTGAAGCTTTCTTT.

The CDR3 DNA sequence: TGCAGCGAGTCAGCGGGAGGGCCCACAGATACGCAGTATTTT. It translates to CSESAGGPTDTQYF. The chain couples TRBV29-1 to TRBJ2-3; 10 bases are a match to TRBD2. Trimming removed 7 bases from V and 2 bases from J; junction bases left unmatched: 6. This CDR3 spans 14 amino acids. Germline values: CDR1 SQVTM, CDR2 ANQGSEA.

For the CDR3, the DNA is TGCGCCAGCAGCTTGGAAATCCTGAGCTCCTACGAGCAGTACTTC. Amino acid sequence: CASSLEILSSYEQYF. The chain couples TRBV5-1 to TRBJ2-7; no definite D call. CDR1 is SGHRS, CDR2 YFSETQ, per germline. V was trimmed by 0 bases and J by 0 bases, leaving 10 bases between them. The CDR3 length is 15 residues.

The chain has TRBV28 and TRBJ1-2; the D is unclear. This CDR3 region has 15 residues. V was clipped by 1 base and J by 2 bases, with 11 bases between them. The germline V gene has CDR1 MDHEN and CDR2 SYDVKM. The CDR3 loop reads CASSLSNPFNYGYTF. The CDR3, as DNA: TGTGCCAGCAGTTTATCGAACCCGTTCAACTATGGCTACACCTTC.

This clone turned up a few times. V is TRBV6-1 and J is TRBJ2-1; 13 positions match TRBD2. Germline V gene data show CDR1 as MNHNS and CDR2 as SASEGT. Trimming took 4 bases from V and 8 from J; bases not matched to a gene: 8. This CDR3 has 16 residues. The CDR3 loop is CASSVTGTSGEYEQFF. CDR3 nucleotides: TGTGCCAGCAGTGTGACCGGGACTAGCGGGGAGTATGAGCAGTTCTTC.

The rearrangement links TRBV7-9 to TRBJ2-7, with TRBD2 as a possible D gene (5 bases). The ends were cut back, 0 bases at V and 2 bases at J, with 8 bases in the middle. The germline CDR1 and CDR2 sequences are SEHNR and FQNEAQ (reference sequence). This CDR3 has 14 residues. The CDR3, as DNA: TGTGCCAGCAGCTTAGCCACTAGGACCTACGAGCAGTACTTC. Its translation: CASSLATRTYEQYF.

The V and J genes are TRBV6-2 or TRBV6-3 and TRBJ2-7; 7 nucleotides match TRBD1. The CDR3 loop spans 15 amino acids. Looked up from germline, CDR1 is MNHEY and CDR2 is SVGEGT. The V gene end was trimmed by 5 bases and the J gene end by 2 bases; junction bases not matched to a gene: 9. The CDR3 DNA reads as TGTGCCAGCAGTACGAAGGGGGCCCTCGCCTACGAGCAGTACTTC. It is translated as CASSTKGALAYEQYF.

CDR3 coding DNA: TGTGCCAGCAGCTCTCGCAGGGGTGGAACTGGCTACACCTTC. Protein sequence: CASSSRRGGTGYTF. The chain links TRBV7-9 to TRBJ1-2; D possibly corresponds to TRBD1 (6 bases). Germline-derived CDR1 and CDR2 are SEHNR and FQNEAQ (reference sequence). The CDR3 runs to 14 residues. Trimming cost V 4 bases and J 7 bases, with 16 bases left between them. The variable domain in full, with the rest retrieved from reference TRBV7-9 and TRBJ1-2, is DTGVSQNPRHKITKRGQNVTFRCDPISEHNRLYWYRQTLGQGPEFLTYFQNEAQLEKSRLLSDRFSAERPKGSFSTLEIQRTEQGDSAMYLCASSSRRGGTGYTFGSGTRLTVV.

CDR3 sequence reads: CSVGVTGELFF. CDR3 nucleotide sequence: TGCAGCGTTGGGGTGACCGGGGAGCTGTTTTTT. The chain employs TRBV29-1 and TRBJ2-2; D gene unclear. Trimming took off 4 bases at V and 5 bases at J, with 5 bases between the two ends. CDR1 and CDR2 (germline): SQVTM, ANQGSEA. CDR3 length equals 11 residues.

The chain combines TRBV5-1 with TRBJ1-1; 7 bases agree with TRBD1. V gave up 1 base and J gave up 0 bases; unmatched junction bases: 3. The CDR3 is made up of 15 amino acids. CDR1 and CDR2 (germline): SGHRS, YFSETQ. CDR3 sequence: CASSLRQGLNTEAFF. CDR3 sequence (DNA): TGCGCCAGCAGCTTGCGACAGGGTCTGAACACTGAAGCTTTCTTT. The variable domain in full, completed from reference TRBV5-1 and TRBJ1-1, reads KAGVTQTPRYLIKTRGQQVTLSCSPISGHRSVSWYQQTPGQGLQFLFEYFSETQRNKGNFPGRFSGRQFSNSRSEMNVSTLELGDSALYLCASSLRQGLNTEAFFGQGTRLTVV.

This clone was picked up one time. This chain connects TRBV18 to TRBJ1-3; TRBD1 is a possible D gene (6 bases). This CDR3 has 15 residues. CDR1 KGHSH and CDR2 LQKENI come from the germline V gene. Trimming pared 1 base from V and 2 bases from J, leaving 9 bases between. As DNA, the CDR3 is TGTGCCAGCTCACCACGTGGACAGACTGGAAACACCATATATTTT. Translating it yields CASSPRGQTGNTIYF.

The J gene is TRBJ2-2, the V gene TRBV14; D is perhaps TRBD1 or TRBD2 (5 bases each). The germline V gene has CDR1 SGHDN and CDR2 FVKESK. This CDR3 region has 16 residues. Trimming cost V 1 base and J 8 bases, with 17 bases left between them. CDR3 loop: CASSQGGTLLSGELFF. The CDR3 DNA reads as TGTGCCAGCAGCCAAGGGGGGACCCTCTTATCGGGGGAGCTGTTTTTT.